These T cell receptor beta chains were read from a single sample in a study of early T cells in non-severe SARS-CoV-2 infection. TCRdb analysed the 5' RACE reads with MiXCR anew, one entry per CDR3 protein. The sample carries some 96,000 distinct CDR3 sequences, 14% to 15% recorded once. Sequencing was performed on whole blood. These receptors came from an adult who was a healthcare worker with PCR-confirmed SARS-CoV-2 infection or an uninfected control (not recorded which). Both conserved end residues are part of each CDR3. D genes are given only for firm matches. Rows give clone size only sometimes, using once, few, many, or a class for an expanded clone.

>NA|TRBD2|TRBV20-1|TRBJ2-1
TGCAGTGCTTACCCGACTAGCGGGAGGTACAATGAGCAGTTCTTC
CSAYPTSGRYNEQFF
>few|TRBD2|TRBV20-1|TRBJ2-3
TGCAGTGCTAGAGATCGAGGTAGCGGGCCCTCGGCAGATACGCAGTATTTT
CSARDRGSGPSADTQYF
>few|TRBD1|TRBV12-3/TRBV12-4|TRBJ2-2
TGTGCCAGCAGTGGCACCCAGGGGGCCGGGGAGCTGTTTTTT
CASSGTQGAGELFF
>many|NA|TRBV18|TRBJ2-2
TGTGCCAGCTCACCTTTCACCGGGGAGCTGTTTTTT
CASSPFTGELFF
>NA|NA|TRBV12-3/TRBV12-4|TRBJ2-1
TGTGCCAGCAGTACGGGGGTAGGACAGGCCTACAATGAGCAGTTCTTC
CASSTGVGQAYNEQFF
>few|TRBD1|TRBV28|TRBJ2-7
TGTGCCAGCAGTCCATGGGACAGGGAATACTACGAGCAGTACTTC
CASSPWDREYYEQYF
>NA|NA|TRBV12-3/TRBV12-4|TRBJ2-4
TGTGCCAGCAGCCGAGGGACATCCCCAGGGATTCAGTACTTC
CASSRGTSPGIQYF
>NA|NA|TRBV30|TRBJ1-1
TGTGCCTGGAGTGTCTGGGGGAAGGTGCCTGAAGCTTTCTTT
CAWSVWGKVPEAFF
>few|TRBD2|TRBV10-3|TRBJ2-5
TGTGCCTCGGCGGGGGAGGATCAGACCCAGTACTTC
CASAGEDQTQYF
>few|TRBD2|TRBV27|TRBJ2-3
TGTGCCAGCAGTTCCTACAGCGCAACTAGCGGGAGCCCCGGGACAGATACGCAGTATTTT
CASSSYSATSGSPGTDTQYF
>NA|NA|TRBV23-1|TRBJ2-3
TGCGCCAGCAGTCAGGGGCAGCCAGATACGCAGTATTTT
CASSQGQPDTQYF
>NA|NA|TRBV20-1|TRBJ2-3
TGCAGTGCTACCCTGACTAGTCCGAGAGGAGATACGCAGTATTTT
CSATLTSPRGDTQYF
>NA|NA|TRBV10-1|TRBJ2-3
TGCGCCAGCAGTGTTGGTCACACAGATACGCAGTATTTT
CASSVGHTDTQYF